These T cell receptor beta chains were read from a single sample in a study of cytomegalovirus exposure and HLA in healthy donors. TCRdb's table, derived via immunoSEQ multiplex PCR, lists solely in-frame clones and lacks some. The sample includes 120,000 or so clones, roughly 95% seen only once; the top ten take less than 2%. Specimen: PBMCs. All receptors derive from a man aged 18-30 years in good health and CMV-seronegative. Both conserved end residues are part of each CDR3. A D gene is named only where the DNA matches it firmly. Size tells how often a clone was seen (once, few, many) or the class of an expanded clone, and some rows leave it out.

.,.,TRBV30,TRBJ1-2,CAWSVGLASAGAF,TGTGCCTGGAGTGTCGGACTCGCAAGCGCGGGCGCCTTC
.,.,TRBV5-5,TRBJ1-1,CASSPTGDTEAFF,TGTGCCAGCAGCCCCACCGGGGACACTGAAGCTTTCTTT
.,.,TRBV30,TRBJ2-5,CAWSDYTTRETQYF,TGTGCCTGGAGTGACTACACCACCCGGGAGACCCAGTACTTC
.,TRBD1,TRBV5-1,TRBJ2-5,CASSSGQGIPETQYF,TGCGCCAGCAGCTCCGGACAGGGAATTCCAGAGACCCAGTACTTC
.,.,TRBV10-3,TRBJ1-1,CAITAGNTEAFF,TGTGCCATCACTGCCGGGAACACTGAAGCTTTCTTT
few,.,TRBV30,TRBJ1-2,CAWSVGQFGYTF,TGTGCCTGGAGTGTGGGGCAATTTGGCTACACCTTC
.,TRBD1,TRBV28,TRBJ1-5,CASSPGQAQPQHF,TGTGCCAGCAGCCCCGGACAGGCTCAGCCCCAGCATTTT
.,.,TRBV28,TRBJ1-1,CASSTPDSNTEAFF,TGTGCCAGCAGTACACCGGACAGTAACACTGAAGCTTTCTTT
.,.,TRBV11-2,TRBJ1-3,CASSPTGVGNTIYF,TGTGCCAGCAGCCCCACGGGAGTCGGAAACACCATATATTTT
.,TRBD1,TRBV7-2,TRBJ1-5,CASSPDRSDQPQHF,TGTGCCAGCAGCCCGGACAGGTCAGATCAGCCCCAGCATTTT
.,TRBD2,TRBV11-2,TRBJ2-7,CASSLDTSGGYEQYF,TGTGCCAGCAGCTTGGATACTAGCGGGGGTTACGAGCAGTACTTC
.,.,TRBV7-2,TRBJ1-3,CASSLRWGVGNTIYF,TGTGCCAGCAGCCTCCGATGGGGAGTGGGAAACACCATATATTTT
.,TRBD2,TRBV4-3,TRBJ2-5,CASSPLSGSGETQYF,TGCGCCAGCAGCCCGCTTAGCGGGTCCGGGGAGACCCAGTACTTC
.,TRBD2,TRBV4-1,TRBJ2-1,CASSQGLAGDHNEQFF,TGCGCCAGCAGCCAAGGCCTAGCGGGAGATCATAATGAGCAGTTCTTC
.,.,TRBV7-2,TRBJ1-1,CASSPGTRNTEAFF,TGTGCCAGCAGCCCCGGGACAAGGAACACTGAAGCTTTCTTT
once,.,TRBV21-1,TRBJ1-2,CASSKGIRAYGYTF,TGTGCCAGCAGCAAAGGGATCAGGGCCTATGGCTACACCTTC
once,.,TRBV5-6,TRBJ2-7,CASSIGQNEQYF,TGTGCCAGCAGCATAGGACAGAACGAGCAGTACTTC
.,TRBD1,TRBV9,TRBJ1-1,CASSVGDRSNTEAFF,TGTGCCAGCAGCGTAGGGGACAGAAGTAACACTGAAGCTTTCTTT
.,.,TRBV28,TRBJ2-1,CASSGRLLFNEQFF,TGTGCCAGCAGTGGGCGTCTGCTCTTCAATGAGCAGTTCTTC
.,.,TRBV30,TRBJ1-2,CARGKRERGYGYTF,TGTGCGCGGGGGAAGAGGGAACGGGGCTATGGCTACACCTTC
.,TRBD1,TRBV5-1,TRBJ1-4,CASSLKPGTDILVNEKLFF,TGCGCCAGCAGCCTGAAGCCCGGGACAGACATTCTGGTTAATGAAAAACTGTTTTTT
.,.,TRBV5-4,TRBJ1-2,CASSSGTSRSMGGYTF,TGTGCCAGCAGCAGTGGGACATCCAGATCCATGGGCGGCTACACCTTC
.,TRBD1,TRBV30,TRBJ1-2,CAWRDRGFGYTF,TGTGCCTGGAGGGACAGGGGGTTTGGCTACACCTTC
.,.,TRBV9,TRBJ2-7,CASSVGGGGYEQYF,TGTGCCAGCAGCGTGGGGGGAGGAGGTTACGAGCAGTACTTC
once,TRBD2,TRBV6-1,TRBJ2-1,CASSDIAGGPGRNEQFF,TGTGCCAGCAGTGATATAGCGGGAGGGCCGGGAAGGAATGAGCAGTTCTTC
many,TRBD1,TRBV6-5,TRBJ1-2,CASSYQGGRYGYTF,TGTGCCAGCAGTTACCAGGGGGGCCGCTATGGCTACACCTTC
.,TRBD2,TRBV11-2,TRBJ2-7,CASSPPTSGGPEQYF,TGTGCCAGCAGCCCCCCGACTAGCGGGGGCCCCGAGCAGTACTTC
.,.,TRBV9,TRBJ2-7,CASSVATSYEQYF,TGTGCCAGCAGCGTAGCGACTAGCTACGAGCAGTACTTC
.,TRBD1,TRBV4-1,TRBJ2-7,CASSQDRDFRYF,TGCGCCAGCAGCCAGGACAGGGACTTCAGGTACTTC
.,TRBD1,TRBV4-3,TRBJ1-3,CASSQWAPGGISGNTIYF,TGCGCCAGCAGCCAATGGGCTCCAGGGGGGATCTCTGGAAACACCATATATTTT
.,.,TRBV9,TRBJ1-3,CASSVAWGVGNTIYF,TGTGCCAGCAGTGTGGCTTGGGGGGTTGGAAACACCATATATTTT
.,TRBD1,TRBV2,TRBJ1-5,CASDLELGGQGNQPQHF,TGTGCCAGCGATTTAGAACTGGGGGGACAGGGTAATCAGCCCCAGCATTTT
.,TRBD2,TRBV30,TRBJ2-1,CAWRVRGTSGYNEQFF,TGTGCCTGGAGAGTCAGGGGGACTAGCGGCTACAATGAGCAGTTCTTC
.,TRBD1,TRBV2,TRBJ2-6,CASRTGTGVGGANVLTF,TGTGCCAGCAGGACCGGGACAGGGGTTGGTGGGGCCAACGTCCTGACTTTC
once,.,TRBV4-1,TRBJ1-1,CASSQGLLNTEAFF,TGCGCCAGCAGCCAGGGACTTTTGAACACTGAAGCTTTCTTT
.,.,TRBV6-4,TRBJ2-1,CASSDSDRNEQFF,TGTGCCAGCAGTGACTCAGACAGGAATGAGCAGTTCTTC
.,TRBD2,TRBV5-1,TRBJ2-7,CASRFTSGSYEQYF,TGCGCCAGCAGATTCACTAGCGGCTCCTACGAGCAGTACTTC
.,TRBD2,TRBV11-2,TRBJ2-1,CASSHRLAGGASSYNEQFF,TGTGCCAGCAGCCACCGACTAGCGGGAGGGGCTAGCTCCTACAATGAGCAGTTCTTC
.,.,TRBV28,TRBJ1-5,CASLPGRLRSQPQHF,TGTGCCAGCCTCCCCGGGAGATTGCGGAGTCAGCCCCAGCATTTT
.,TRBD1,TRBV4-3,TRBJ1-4,CASSQGGQARKDEKLFF,TGCGCCAGCAGCCAAGGGGGACAGGCCCGGAAGGATGAAAAACTGTTTTTT
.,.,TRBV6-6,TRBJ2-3,CASRGTPKFTDTQYF,TGTGCCAGCAGGGGGACTCCTAAATTCACAGATACGCAGTATTTT
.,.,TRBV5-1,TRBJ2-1,CASSLGQYNEQFF,TGCGCCAGCAGCTTGGGGCAGTACAATGAGCAGTTCTTC